A single sample is the source of the 3 T cell receptor beta chains below, sequenced in a study of cytomegalovirus exposure and HLA in healthy donors. Researchers ran the PCR with 60 Vbeta and 13 Jbeta primers. Assay: immunoSEQ multiplex PCR; the TCRdb copy retains only in-frame clones and omits some. Seen here are around 99,000 clones, 69% observed once, and the top ten hold 5.4%. The source material was PBMCs. The receptors stem from a woman in her 70s in good health and CMV-seropositive.

The V call is TRBV6-5, the J call TRBJ2-1; TRBD2 matches at 7 bases. In germline, CDR1 is MNHEY, CDR2 SVGAGI. The CDR3 extends over 13 amino acids. The V and J ends lost 6 bases and 7 bases, in that order; junction bases with no gene match: 6. The CDR3 DNA reads TGTGCCAGCAGCTTTCAGGGAGGGAATGAGCAGTTCTTC. Amino acids: CASSFQGGNEQFF.

There are a few counts of this clone. The chain joins TRBV19 to TRBJ1-1, with D possibly matching TRBD1 (6 bases). V gave up 8 bases and J gave up 2 bases, with 15 bases separating them. The CDR3 length is 14 residues. The germline V gene has CDR1 LNHDA and CDR2 SQIVND (reference sequence). In DNA form, the CDR3 reads TGTGCCAGTCGGCCGACAGGAATTAACACTGAAGCTTTCTTT. As protein: CASRPTGINTEAFF.

J is TRBJ2-4 and V is TRBV5-1, with 10 bases lining up with TRBD2. V shed 2 bases and J 4 bases; nucleotides not matched to a gene: 0. This CDR3 has 14 residues. Germline CDR1 and CDR2: SGHRS and YFSETQ. In DNA, the CDR3 is TGCGCCAGCAGCTTAGCGGGGGGGAAAAACATTCAGTACTTC. Translation gives CASSLAGGKNIQYF.